This TCR beta chain was found in a study of monozygotic twins with cystic fibrosis. In the study overall: Library input was 2.5 to 3 micrograms of fragmented DNA, with approximately 15 PCR cycles. Points from the study as a whole: V usage most resembled the co-twin in 13 of 16 pairs. Clonality was generally low (median about 0.0095), higher in the most severe patients.

Assay used: immunoSEQ multiplex PCR; TCRdb lists only in-frame clones, some missing. The sample has around 30,000 clones; roughly 90% are singletons. Points on this clone: Its antigen is undetermined.

Per the germline V gene, CDR1 is SGHAT and CDR2 is FQDESV (reference sequence). The CDR3 runs 14 residues. Trimming left V 5 bases short and J 2 bases short, with 13 bases between. V is TRBV11-1 and J is TRBJ2-7; D tentatively fits TRBD1 or TRBD2 (5 bases each). Sequenced sample: blood. The receptor was isolated from a girl aged 2-10 years with cystic fibrosis. CDR3: CASSPSSGPYEQYF. DNA for the CDR3: TGTGCCAGCAGCCCCTCATCGGGACCCTACGAGCAGTACTTC.